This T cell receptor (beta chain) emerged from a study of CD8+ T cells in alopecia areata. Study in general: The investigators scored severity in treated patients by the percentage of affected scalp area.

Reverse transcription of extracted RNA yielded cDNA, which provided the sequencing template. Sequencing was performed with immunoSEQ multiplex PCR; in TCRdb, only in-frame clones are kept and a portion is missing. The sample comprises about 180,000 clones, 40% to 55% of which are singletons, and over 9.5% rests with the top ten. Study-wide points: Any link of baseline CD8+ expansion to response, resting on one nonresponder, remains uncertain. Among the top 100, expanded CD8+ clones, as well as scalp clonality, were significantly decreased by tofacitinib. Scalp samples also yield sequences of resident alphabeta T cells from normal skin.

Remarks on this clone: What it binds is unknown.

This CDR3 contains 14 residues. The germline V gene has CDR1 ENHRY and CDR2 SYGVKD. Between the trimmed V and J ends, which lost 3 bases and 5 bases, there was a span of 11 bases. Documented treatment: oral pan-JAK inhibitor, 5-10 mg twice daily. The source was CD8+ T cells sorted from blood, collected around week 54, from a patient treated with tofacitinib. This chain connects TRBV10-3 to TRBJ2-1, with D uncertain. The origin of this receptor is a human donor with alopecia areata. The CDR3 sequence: CAISDPSRNNEQFF. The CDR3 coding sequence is TGTGCCATCAGTGATCCCTCCAGGAACAATGAGCAGTTCTTC.